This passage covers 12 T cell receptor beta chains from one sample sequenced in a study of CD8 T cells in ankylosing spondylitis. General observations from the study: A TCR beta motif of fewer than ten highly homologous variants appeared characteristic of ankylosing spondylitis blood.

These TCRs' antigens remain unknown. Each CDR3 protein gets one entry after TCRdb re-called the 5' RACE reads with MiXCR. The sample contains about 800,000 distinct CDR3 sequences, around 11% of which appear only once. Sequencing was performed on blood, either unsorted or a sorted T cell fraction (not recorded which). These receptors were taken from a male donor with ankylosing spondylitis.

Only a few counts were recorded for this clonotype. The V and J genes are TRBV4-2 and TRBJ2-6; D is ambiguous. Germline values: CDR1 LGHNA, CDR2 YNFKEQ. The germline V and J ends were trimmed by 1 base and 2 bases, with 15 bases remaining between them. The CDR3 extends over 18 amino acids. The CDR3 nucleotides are TGTGCCAGCAGCCAAGTATTCCAAATTATAGCTGGGGCCAACGTCCTGACTTTC. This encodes CASSQVFQIIAGANVLTF.

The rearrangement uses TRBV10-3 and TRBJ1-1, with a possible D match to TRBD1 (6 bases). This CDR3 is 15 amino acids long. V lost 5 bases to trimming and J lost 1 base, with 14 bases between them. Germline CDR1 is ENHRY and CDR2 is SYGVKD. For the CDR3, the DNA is TGTGCCATCAGTCAGCCCGGGACAAGGAACACTGAAGCTTTCTTT. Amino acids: CAISQPGTRNTEAFF.

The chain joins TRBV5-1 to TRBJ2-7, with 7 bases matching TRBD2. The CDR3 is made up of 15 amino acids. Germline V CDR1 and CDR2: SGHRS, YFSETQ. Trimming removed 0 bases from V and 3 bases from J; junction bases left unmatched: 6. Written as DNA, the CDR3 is TGCGCCAGCAGCTTGGATGGCGGGGGACTCTACGAGCAGTACTTC. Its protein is CASSLDGGGLYEQYF.

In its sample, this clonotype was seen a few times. CDR3 loop: CASSLSGEWTYEQYF. Here the CDR3 DNA reads TGTGCCAGCAGTTTGTCAGGGGAGTGGACCTACGAGCAGTACTTC. The rearrangement joins TRBV28 to TRBJ2-7; a weak D match, TRBD1 (6 bases). Trimming shortened V by 3 bases and J by 2 bases, and 14 bases separated the two germline ends. The CDR3 consists of 15 residues. Germline V CDR1 and CDR2: MDHEN, SYDVKM.

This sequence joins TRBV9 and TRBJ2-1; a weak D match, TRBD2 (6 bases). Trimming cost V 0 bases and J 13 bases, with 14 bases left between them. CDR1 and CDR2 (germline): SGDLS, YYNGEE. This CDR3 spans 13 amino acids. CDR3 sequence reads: CASSVEHGGSQFF. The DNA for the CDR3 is TGTGCCAGCAGCGTAGAACATGGGGGGTCTCAGTTCTTC.

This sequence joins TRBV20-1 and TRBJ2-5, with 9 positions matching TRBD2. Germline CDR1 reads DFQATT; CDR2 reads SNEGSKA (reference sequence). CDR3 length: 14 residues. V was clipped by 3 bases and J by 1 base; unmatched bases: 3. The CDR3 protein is CSARETSGQETQYF. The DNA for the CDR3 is TGCAGTGCTAGGGAGACTAGCGGCCAAGAGACCCAGTACTTC.

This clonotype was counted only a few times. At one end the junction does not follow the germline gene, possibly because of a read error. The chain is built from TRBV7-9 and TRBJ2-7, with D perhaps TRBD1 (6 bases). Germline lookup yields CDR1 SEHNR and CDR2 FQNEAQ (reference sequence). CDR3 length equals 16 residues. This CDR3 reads CSSSFLQGYVSYEQYF. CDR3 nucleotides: TGTTCCAGCAGCTTCCTACAGGGCTACGTATCCTACGAGCAGTACTTC.

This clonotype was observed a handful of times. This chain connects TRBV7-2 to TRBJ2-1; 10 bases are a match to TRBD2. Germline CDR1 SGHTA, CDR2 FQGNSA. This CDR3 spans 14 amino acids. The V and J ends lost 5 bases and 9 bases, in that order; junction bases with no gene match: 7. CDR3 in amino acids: CASSPGLAFAEQFF. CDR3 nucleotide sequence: TGTGCCAGCAGCCCGGGACTAGCGTTCGCTGAGCAGTTCTTC.

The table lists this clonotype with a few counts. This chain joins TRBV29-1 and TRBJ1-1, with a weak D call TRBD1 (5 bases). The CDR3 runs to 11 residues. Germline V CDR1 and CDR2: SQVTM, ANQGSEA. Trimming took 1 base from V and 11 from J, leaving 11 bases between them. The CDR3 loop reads CSVEGGGRAFF. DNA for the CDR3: TGCAGCGTTGAAGGCGGGGGACGGGCTTTCTTT.

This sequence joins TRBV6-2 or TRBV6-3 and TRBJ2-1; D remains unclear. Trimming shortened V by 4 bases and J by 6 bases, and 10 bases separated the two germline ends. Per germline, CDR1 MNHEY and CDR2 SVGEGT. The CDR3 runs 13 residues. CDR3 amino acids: CASSSRDSNEQFF. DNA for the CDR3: TGTGCCAGCAGTTCCCGAGACTCCAATGAGCAGTTCTTC.

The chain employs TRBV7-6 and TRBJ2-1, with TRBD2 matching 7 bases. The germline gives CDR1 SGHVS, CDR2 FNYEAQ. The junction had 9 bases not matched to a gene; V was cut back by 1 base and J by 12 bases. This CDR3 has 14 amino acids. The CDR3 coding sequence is TGTGCCAGCAGCTTAGGGGGGACTACCCCATTGCAGTTCTTC. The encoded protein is CASSLGGTTPLQFF.

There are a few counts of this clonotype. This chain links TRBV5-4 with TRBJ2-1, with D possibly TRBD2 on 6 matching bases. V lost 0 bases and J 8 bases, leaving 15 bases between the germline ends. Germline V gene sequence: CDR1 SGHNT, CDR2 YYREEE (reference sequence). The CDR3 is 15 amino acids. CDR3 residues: CASSLELASMDEQFF. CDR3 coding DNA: TGTGCCAGCAGCTTGGAACTAGCTTCGATGGATGAGCAGTTCTTC.